This entry lists 14 T cell receptor beta chains sequenced from one sample in a study of T cells in Graves' hyperthyroidism and ophthalmopathy (dated by TCRdb to about 2019). Library preparation employed multiplex PCR. Instrument used: Illumina HiSeq 2000. The TCR beta CDR3 regions were amplified from RNA transcripts. A first-round RT-PCR of the TCR CDR3 used the HTBI primer set with the Qiagen OneStep RT-PCR kit. The public reads were quality trimmed at Q25 with fastp and then assembled into clones with MiXCR by TCRdb, keeping productive beta chains. Each record represents a unique CDR3 protein, reported with the most common genes and DNA among its rows. The sample profile shows more than 650,000 distinct CDR3 sequences; around 15% of them were found once. The ten biggest clones cover around 9.6% of the sample. The sequenced sample was blood. The receptors stem from a young woman with Graves' hyperthyroidism.

This clonotype was seen many times. The chain is built from TRBV7-8 and TRBJ1-2; D remains ambiguous. CDR3 length: 14 residues. Trimming cost V 5 bases and J 4 bases, with 14 bases left between them. Germline V CDR1 and CDR2: SGHVS, FQNEAQ. The CDR3 sequence is CASSPKAAAYGYTF. The CDR3 nucleotides are TGTGCCAGCAGCCCGAAAGCCGCAGCCTATGGCTACACCTTC. The whole variable domain, filled in from reference TRBV7-8 and TRBJ1-2, reads GAGVSQSPRYKVAKRGQDVALRCDPISGHVSLFWYQQALGQGPEFLTYFQNEAQLDKSGLPSDRFFAERPEGSVSTLKIQRTQQEDSAVYLCASSPKAAAYGYTFGSGTRLTVV.

This clonotype came up many times. This chain connects TRBV30 to TRBJ1-1, with D hard to call. Between the trimmed V and J ends, which lost 4 bases and 2 bases, there was a span of 11 bases. CDR1 and CDR2 (germline): GTSNPN, SVGIG (reference sequence). The CDR3 spans 13 residues. Here the CDR3 reads CAWKWEGNTEAFF. Here the CDR3 DNA reads TGTGCCTGGAAGTGGGAGGGTAACACTGAAGCTTTCTTT.

J is TRBJ1-3 and V is TRBV7-9, with D hard to call. The V gene lost 5 bases and the J gene lost 3 bases, with 17 bases spanning the gap. Looked up from germline, CDR1 is SEHNR and CDR2 is FQNEAQ (reference sequence). The length of the CDR3 is 16 residues. The CDR3 DNA reads TGTGCCAGCAGCCAGTTCTTGGCCACTTATGGAAACACCATATATTTT. Protein: CASSQFLATYGNTIYF.

This clonotype was recorded at least ten times. The chain combines TRBV7-9 with TRBJ1-5; D is possibly TRBD1 (6 bases). This CDR3 has 16 residues. The V gene lost 5 bases and the J gene lost 3 bases, with 17 bases spanning the gap. The germline gives CDR1 SEHNR, CDR2 FQNEAQ (reference sequence). CDR3 sequence reads: CASSLAAGAYNQPQHF. The CDR3 DNA reads TGTGCCAGCAGCCTCGCGGCGGGGGCCTACAATCAGCCCCAGCATTTT.

This clonotype was picked up a small number of times. V and J are TRBV27 and TRBJ1-5; D perhaps matches TRBD1 (6 bases). Trimming left V 8 bases short and J 7 bases short, with 15 bases between. The CDR3 extends over 13 amino acids. Germline CDR1 MNHEY, CDR2 SMNVEV (reference sequence). CDR3 in DNA: TGTGCCAGCTCTACAGGGCTTTGGCAGCCCCAGCATTTT. Amino acids: CASSTGLWQPQHF.

This clonotype has just a few counts. V is TRBV6-4 and J is TRBJ1-1; D is unresolved. The CDR3 runs 13 residues. Per the germline V gene, CDR1 is MRHNA and CDR2 is SNTAGT. With 9 bases removed from V and 4 bases from J, the gap between germline ends came to 15 bases. In DNA, the CDR3 is TGTGCCAGTGCGGCCGTTCTCGGCACTGAAGCTTTCTTT. Its protein product is CASAAVLGTEAFF.

This clonotype was picked up a small number of times. The V gene is TRBV4-1, the J gene TRBJ1-4; 7 nucleotides align to TRBD1. Germline V lookup: CDR1 MGHRA, CDR2 YSYEKL. V lost 0 bases, J lost 8 bases, and 9 bases stayed unmatched. This CDR3 spans 16 amino acids. The CDR3 DNA reads as TGCGCCAGCAGCCAAGATTTAGGACAGGCCTTGGAAAAACTGTTTTTT. It specifies CASSQDLGQALEKLFF.

This chain joins TRBV14 and TRBJ2-1; D may be TRBD1 (6 bases). V lost 0 bases and J lost 9, with 15 bases in between. This CDR3 contains 15 residues. CDR1 and CDR2 (germline): SGHDN, FVKESK. Here the CDR3 reads CASSQDYHPRGEQFF. The CDR3 DNA follows: TGTGCCAGCAGCCAAGACTACCACCCCAGGGGTGAGCAGTTCTTC.

This clonotype appeared many times. This sequence joins TRBV2 and TRBJ2-5, with a weak D call TRBD2 (5 bases). Per germline, CDR1 SNHLY and CDR2 FYNNEI. Trimming took off 3 bases at V and 2 bases at J, with 13 bases between the two ends. This CDR3 has 15 amino acids. CDR3 sequence: CASSERAGKQETQYF. DNA for the CDR3: TGTGCCAGCAGTGAGAGGGCCGGGAAGCAAGAGACCCAGTACTTC.

V and J are TRBV27 and TRBJ1-3, with 8 nucleotides matching TRBD1. The CDR3 covers 15 residues. Germline V CDR1 and CDR2: MNHEY, SMNVEV (reference sequence). With 9 bases clipped from V and 0 bases from J, the junction kept 7 bases outside the gene matches. CDR3 sequence (DNA): TGTGCCAGACCAGGGGGCCCTAGCTCTGGAAACACCATATATTTT. This encodes CARPGGPSSGNTIYF.

This clonotype appeared many times. Germline is not matched at one junction end, which may reflect a read error. This chain uses TRBV13 with TRBJ2-7, with 7 bases fitting TRBD1. Germline V gene sequence: CDR1 PRHDT, CDR2 FYEKMQ (reference sequence). The CDR3 runs 14 residues. This CDR3 reads CASSLTGSSSEQYF. DNA for the CDR3: TGTGCCAGCAGCCTGACAGGGTCTTCCTCCGAGCAGTACTTC.

This clonotype was counted ten times or more. The chain has TRBV14 and TRBJ2-7; D perhaps matches TRBD1 (5 bases). There are 15 residues in the CDR3. Per the germline V gene, CDR1 is SGHDN and CDR2 is FVKESK. The V and J ends lost 1 base and 4 bases respectively, with 14 bases between them. CDR3 sequence (DNA): TGTGCCAGCAGCCAAGGAACAGGCCTATTGTACGAGCAGTACTTC. Protein product: CASSQGTGLLYEQYF. The complete variable domain, with remaining parts taken from reference TRBV14 and TRBJ2-7, reads EAGVTQFPSHSVIEKGQTVTLRCDPISGHDNLYWYRRVMGKEIKFLLHFVKESKQDESGMPNNRFLAERTGGTYSTLKVQPAELEDSGVYFCASSQGTGLLYEQYFGPGTRLTVT.

Note on this clonotype: This may be a read error: a much more frequent sequence differs by one nucleotide. V and J are TRBV3-1 and TRBJ1-4; D may be TRBD1 (5 bases). The length of the CDR3 is 18 residues. Germline lookup yields CDR1 LGHDT and CDR2 YNNKEL (reference sequence). CDR3 coding DNA: TGTGCCAGCAGCAACCGGGACCTAAGGCTAGGAACTAATGAAAAACCGTTTTTT. Translated: CASSNRDLRLGTNEKPFF.

This clonotype was counted at least ten times. The CDR3 nucleotides read TGTGCCAGCAGCGCTCCGGTAGAGCGGGATTACAATGAGCAGTTCTTC. Translating it yields CASSAPVERDYNEQFF. The rearrangement joins TRBV7-9 to TRBJ2-1, with 7 bases aligning to TRBD2. The junction had 11 bases not matched to a gene; V was cut back by 5 bases and J by 4 bases. Germline lookup yields CDR1 SEHNR and CDR2 FQNEAQ (reference sequence). This CDR3 is built from 16 residues. Full variable domain (outside the CDR3, taken from reference TRBV7-9 and TRBJ2-1): DTGVSQNPRHKITKRGQNVTFRCDPISEHNRLYWYRQTLGQGPEFLTYFQNEAQLEKSRLLSDRFSAERPKGSFSTLEIQRTEQGDSAMYLCASSAPVERDYNEQFFGPGTRLTVL.